The following is a T cell receptor beta chain sequence with its context. Newly diagnosed hyperthyroidism, duration under 2 months, in patients aged 18 to 65. The PBMCs studied were ones that came from 10 ml fresh peripheral blood. The source of the sample is a study of T cells in Graves' hyperthyroidism and ophthalmopathy. The overall study: The authors collected peripheral blood at initial diagnosis, before any treatment.

Amplification yielded TCR beta CDR3 regions, with RNA transcripts as the source. HTBI primers were used for first-round RT-PCR of the TCR CDR3. TCRdb ran MiXCR on the multiplex PCR reads and lists one entry per CDR3 protein. The repertoire holds roughly 400,000 distinct CDR3 sequences, with less than 20% as singletons. The germline V gene has CDR1 SNHLY and CDR2 FYNNEI. Losses at the gene ends were 4 bases for V and 1 base for J; bases not matched to a gene: 10. The CDR3 has 20 amino acids. Sequencing used blood. This chain uses TRBV2 with TRBJ2-1, with 16 nucleotides matching TRBD2. The receptor was derived from a young woman with Graves' hyperthyroidism that later progressed to Graves' ophthalmopathy. In DNA, the CDR3 is TGTGCCAGCAGTGGGGGACTAGCGGGAGGGCAGGCGGCATCCTACAATGAGCAGTTCTTC. It yields the protein CASSGGLAGGQAASYNEQFF.